The next 26 T cell receptor beta chains were all read from a single sample in a study of blood T cell repertoires in COVID-19. Sequencing was performed with immunoSEQ multiplex PCR; in TCRdb, only in-frame clones are kept and a portion is missing. This table holds 200,000 or so clones, 84% found once. Sample: peripheral blood. Source of these receptors: a human donor in a cohort sampled during active COVID-19.

In regard to this clone: The germline gene is not matched at one end of the junction; a read error may be the cause. The chain couples TRBV7-7 to TRBJ2-1; 13 positions agree with TRBD2. The CDR3 extends over 15 amino acids. Germline CDR1 and CDR2: SSHAT and FNYEAQ (reference sequence). The DNA for the CDR3 is TGTGCTAGCAGCTCGGGACTAGCGGGATACAATGAGCAGTTCTTC. It encodes CASSSGLAGYNEQFF.

The chain employs TRBV19 and TRBJ2-7; 10 positions match TRBD1. Germline assignment: CDR1 LNHDA and CDR2 SQIVND (reference sequence). The CDR3 covers 16 residues. J lost 4 bases, V lost 4 bases, and 10 bases had no gene match. The CDR3 DNA follows: TGTGCCAGTAGTACGGAGTCGGGACAGGGGCCATACGAGCAGTACTTC. It yields the protein CASSTESGQGPYEQYF.

The chain uses TRBV3-1 (or the pseudogene TRBV3-2) and TRBJ1-2; 7 bases match TRBD1. V lost 4 bases, J lost 4 bases, and 6 bases stayed unmatched. This CDR3 spans 14 amino acids. The germline CDR1 and CDR2 sequences are LGHDT and YNNKEL (reference sequence). The CDR3, as DNA: TGTGCCAGCAGCCGGAGACAGGGCGGCTATGGCTACACCTTC. The encoded protein is CASSRRQGGYGYTF.

The chain links TRBV21-1 to TRBJ2-3; the tabulated D call, TRBD2, remains unverified against the DNA. TRBV21-1 is termed a pseudogene. The CDR3 contains 15 residues. CDR3 region: CASRGGRYCTDTQYF. CDR3 bases: TGTGCCAGCAGGGGCGGGAGGTACTGCACAGATACGCAGTATTTT.

This clone was detected once. The V gene is TRBV6-5, the J gene TRBJ2-5; 7 bases align to TRBD1. Unmatched junction bases numbered 9, after V lost 5 bases and J lost 3 bases. This CDR3 spans 15 amino acids. Germline values: CDR1 MNHEY, CDR2 SVGAGI. The CDR3 sequence: CASSRLRQGEETQYF. The CDR3 DNA reads TGTGCCAGCAGTAGACTAAGACAGGGCGAAGAGACCCAGTACTTC.

This rearrangement joins TRBV19 to TRBJ1-5; unclear D gene. The CDR3 consists of 15 residues. Germline assignment: CDR1 LNHDA and CDR2 SQIVND (reference sequence). V lost 0 bases and J 7 bases, leaving 13 bases between the germline ends. This chain's CDR3 is CASSIDRRAGQPQHF. CDR3 in DNA: TGTGCCAGTAGTATAGATCGTAGGGCGGGCCAGCCCCAGCATTTT.

The rearrangement uses TRBV11-2 and TRBJ2-7; weak D call: TRBD1 (6 bases). The CDR3 has 12 residues. Germline CDR1 SGHAT, CDR2 FQNNGV. The V gene lost 2 bases and the J gene lost 6 bases, with 8 bases spanning the gap. CDR3 loop: CASSLNRVEQYF. For the CDR3, the DNA is TGTGCCAGCAGCTTAAACAGGGTCGAGCAGTACTTC.

The chain has TRBV27 and TRBJ1-6, with D perhaps matching TRBD1 (5 bases). V was trimmed by 0 bases and J by 4 bases, leaving 16 bases between them. There are 18 residues in the CDR3. Germline lookup yields CDR1 MNHEY and CDR2 SMNVEV (reference sequence). The CDR3 region has the DNA TGTGCCAGCAGTTTATCACCGGGCGGGGGGGATTATAATTCACCCCTCCACTTT. Amino acids: CASSLSPGGGDYNSPLHF.

CDR3 coding DNA: TGCGCCAGCAGCCCTTGGTCTGGAGGGACTAATGGCTACACCTTC. Translating gives CASSPWSGGTNGYTF. V is TRBV5-1 and J is TRBJ1-2; D possibly corresponds to TRBD1 (5 bases). V was trimmed by 4 bases and J by 6 bases, leaving 19 bases between them. The CDR3 contains 15 residues. Germline V lookup: CDR1 SGHRS, CDR2 YFSETQ.

V usage is TRBV10-3 and J usage is TRBJ2-1; TRBD1 aligns across 9 bases. This CDR3 comprises 15 residues. Looked up from germline, CDR1 is ENHRY and CDR2 is SYGVKD. J lost 6 bases, V lost 5 bases, and 8 bases had no gene match. The CDR3, as DNA: TGTGCCATCAGTAGGGGACAGGGACGTACCAATGAGCAGTTCTTC. It yields the protein CAISRGQGRTNEQFF.

The chain combines TRBV6-5 with TRBJ2-7, with 7 nucleotides matching TRBD1. Looked up from germline, CDR1 is MNHEY and CDR2 is SVGAGI. This CDR3 has 14 amino acids. The ends lost 6 bases at V and 2 bases at J; junction bases unmatched: 7. CDR3 in DNA: TGTGCCAGCAGCCCCCGGGACAGAGCCTACGAGCAGTACGTC. Its translation is CASSPRDRAYEQYV.

The chain has TRBV24-1 and TRBJ1-3; D remains ambiguous. Trimming left V 4 bases short and J 8 bases short, with 23 bases between. Germline V lookup: CDR1 KGHDR, CDR2 SFDVKD. The CDR3 extends over 17 amino acids. The CDR3, as DNA: TGTGCCACCAGTGACCGGTTTTTTCTACTCCCCCACTACACCATATATTTT. This encodes CATSDRFFLLPHYTIYF.

The chain links TRBV24-1 to TRBJ1-6; no clear D. The V and J ends lost 4 bases and 7 bases respectively, with 7 bases between them. The germline gives CDR1 KGHDR, CDR2 SFDVKD. CDR3 length: 13 amino acids. This CDR3 is CATSEQPNSPLHF. CDR3 nucleotides: TGTGCCACCAGTGAACAACCAAATTCACCCCTCCACTTT.

The rearrangement joins TRBV2 to TRBJ1-2; no reliable D call. CDR3 length: 13 amino acids. Germline V gene sequence: CDR1 SNHLY, CDR2 FYNNEI. Trimming took off 2 bases at V and 8 bases at J, with 12 bases between the two ends. CDR3 region: CASSESARRGYTF. CDR3 bases: TGTGCCAGCAGTGAATCGGCCAGGAGGGGCTACACCTTC.

The chain links TRBV5-1 to TRBJ1-1; 8 nucleotides agree with TRBD1. Trimming cost V 1 base and J 4 bases; bases outside gene matches: 3. CDR3 size: 14 residues. The germline V gene has CDR1 SGHRS and CDR2 YFSETQ. The CDR3 DNA sequence: TGCGCCAGCAGCTTGACAGGGGGTGGCACTGAAGCTTTCTTT. Translating it yields CASSLTGGGTEAFF.

This chain joins TRBV28 and TRBJ2-4; 7 nucleotides agree with TRBD1. The germline V gene has CDR1 MDHEN and CDR2 SYDVKM. V shed 6 bases and J 6 bases; nucleotides not matched to a gene: 5. This CDR3 contains 13 residues. CDR3 in DNA: TGTGCCAGCAGCGTGGGACAGACAAACATTCAGTACTTC. It specifies CASSVGQTNIQYF.

The genes are TRBV9 and TRBJ2-2; TRBD2 agrees at 10 bases. From germline, CDR1 is SGDLS and CDR2 YYNGEE. After removal of 2 bases from V and 7 bases from J, the junction contained 5 bases not matched to a gene. The CDR3 consists of 15 residues. This CDR3 reads CASSVASGGYGELFF. The CDR3 DNA sequence: TGTGCCAGCAGCGTCGCTAGCGGGGGATACGGGGAGCTGTTTTTT.

CDR3: CASSAEGAGFYYNEQFF. CDR3 nucleotides: TGCGCCAGCAGTGCGGAGGGGGCGGGGTTTTACTACAATGAGCAGTTCTTC. The genes are TRBV4-1 and TRBJ2-1, with a weak D call TRBD1 (7 bases). The CDR3 length is 17 residues. V was shortened by 6 bases and J by 3 bases, with 21 bases between the two germline ends. Germline V gives CDR1 MGHRA, CDR2 YSYEKL.

V gene TRBV14 combines with J gene TRBJ2-3; 7 bases match TRBD1. The CDR3 extends over 19 amino acids. Germline CDR1 SGHDN, CDR2 FVKESK. With 1 base clipped from V and 0 bases from J, the junction kept 13 bases outside the gene matches. The CDR3, as DNA: TGTGCCAGCAGCCAAGGAGCGATACAGGGGCGACTTAGCACAGATACGCAGTATTTT. Translated, it gives CASSQGAIQGRLSTDTQYF.

The count of this clone is one. V usage is TRBV6-6 and J usage is TRBJ1-5, with TRBD1 identical over 8 bases. This CDR3 is built from 12 residues. Germline lookup yields CDR1 MNHNY and CDR2 SVGAGI (reference sequence). Trimming at V came to 11 bases and at J to 4 bases, leaving 4 bases not matched to a gene. CDR3 nucleotides: TGTGCCGGCGGACAGGGTAATCAGCCCCAGCATTTT. Protein sequence: CAGGQGNQPQHF.

The chain couples TRBV27 to TRBJ1-1, with a tentative D call TRBD1 (5 bases). CDR3 length: 14 residues. From germline, CDR1 is MNHEY and CDR2 SMNVEV (reference sequence). Trimming stripped 1 base from V and 5 bases from J, with 11 bases between. The CDR3 DNA is TGTGCCAGCAGTTTATTAGGGGTGGATACTGAAGCTTTCTTT. This encodes CASSLLGVDTEAFF.

The rearrangement links TRBV27 to TRBJ2-4; TRBD1 matches at 7 bases. After removal of 3 bases from V and 7 bases from J, the junction contained 9 bases not matched to a gene. The CDR3 sequence is 15 residues long. Germline-derived CDR1 and CDR2 are MNHEY and SMNVEV (reference sequence). The CDR3 protein is CASSFSRGRGNIQYF. As DNA, the CDR3 is TGTGCCAGCAGTTTTTCGAGGGGGCGCGGGAACATTCAGTACTTC.

CDR3 DNA sequence: TGTGCCACTTCTAACGCAGATACGCAGTATTTT. Translation gives CATSNADTQYF. The rearrangement joins TRBV6-6 to TRBJ2-3; D is ambiguous. Per the germline V gene, CDR1 is MNHNY and CDR2 is SVGAGI (reference sequence). Trimming shortened V by 10 bases and J by 4 bases, and 9 bases separated the two germline ends. The CDR3 loop spans 11 amino acids.

This clone has a single count. This rearrangement joins TRBV5-5 to TRBJ2-1; 10 positions agree with TRBD1. The ends lost 4 bases at V and 10 bases at J; junction bases unmatched: 8. The CDR3 length is 14 residues. Germline V gene data show CDR1 as SGHKS and CDR2 as YYEKEE (reference sequence). The CDR3 sequence is CASSGQGVIGEQFF. In nucleotides, the CDR3 is TGTGCCAGCAGCGGACAGGGGGTTATTGGGGAGCAGTTCTTC.

This chain's CDR3 is CASTETRDRGRLAGVTGELFF. The CDR3 nucleotides are TGTGCCAGCACCGAGACCCGGGACAGGGGGCGACTAGCGGGAGTTACCGGGGAGCTGTTTTTT. The V and J genes are TRBV21-1 and TRBJ2-2; the table assigns TRBD2, which was not confirmed against the DNA. TRBV21-1 is flagged as a pseudogene. This CDR3 contains 21 residues.

The chain is built from TRBV5-4 and TRBJ2-5; D uncertain. This CDR3 spans 14 amino acids. Deletions cut 0 bases from V and 2 bases from J, with 8 bases between. CDR1 is SGHNT and CDR2 is YYREEE in the germline V gene (reference sequence). In DNA, the CDR3 is TGTGCCAGCAGCTTGGACAGCACTCAAGAGACCCAGTACTTC. Amino acids: CASSLDSTQETQYF.